Detailed here is one TCR beta chain. This clone occurred a few times. Its antigen is unknown. One base away there is no much larger clone; base qualities are not given. CDR1 and CDR2, per the germline V gene (reference sequence), are LNHDA and SQIVND. Between the V and J ends, shortened by 4 bases and 9 bases respectively, the junction contains 13 bases. Its CDR3 holds 13 amino acids, cysteine through phenylalanine. Just CDR3 DNA is preserved here, 39 bases in frame from base 1. These data belong to a study of CD4+ T cells in melanoma (dated by TCRdb to between 2022 and 2023). Concerning the study at large: Neoantigen-specific CD4+ T cells in human melanoma were investigated in the study. Points the paper makes about the study in general: Diverse differentiation states were reported to be shown by neoantigen-specific CD4+ T cells in melanoma. Neoantigen-specific CD4+ T cells were reported to be correlated with the function of CD8+ T cells, macrophages and B cells.

The receptor library was made with the immunoSEQ multiplex PCR assay. Sourced from immuneACCESS, this table was stored by TCRdb with only in-frame sequences that have V and J called. A share of the clones is absent; for the studies checked, an unresolved V gene accounts for under half, and the remainder has no known explanation. The sample has 20,000 to 25,000 clones on record, roughly 80% of them singletons. About 3.6% of the sample rests with the top ten. Patients with melanoma were used as donors. This TCR came from a human donor with melanoma. The V and J genes are TRBV19 and TRBJ2-4; the D segment may tentatively be TRBD1 or TRBD2, each giving 5 matched bases. The sequenced material came from cells from a culture (not recorded whether cultured in vitro). CDR3 protein: CASSRGSGGIQYF. At the DNA level, the sequence is TGTGCCAGTAGTAGGGGGTCAGGAGGCATTCAGTACTTC.